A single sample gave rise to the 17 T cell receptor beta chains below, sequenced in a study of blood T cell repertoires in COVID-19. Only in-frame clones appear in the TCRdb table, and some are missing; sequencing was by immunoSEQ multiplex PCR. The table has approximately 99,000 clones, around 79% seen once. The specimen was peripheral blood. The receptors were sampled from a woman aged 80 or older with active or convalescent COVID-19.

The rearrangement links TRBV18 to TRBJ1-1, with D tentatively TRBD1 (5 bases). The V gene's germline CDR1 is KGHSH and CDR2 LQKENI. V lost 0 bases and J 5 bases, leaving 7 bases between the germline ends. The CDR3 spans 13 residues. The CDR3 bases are TGTGCCAGCTCACCACCGGGGCGAACTGAAGCTTTCTTT. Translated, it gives CASSPPGRTEAFF. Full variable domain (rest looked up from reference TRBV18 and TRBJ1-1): NAGVMQNPRHLVRRRGQEARLRCSPMKGHSHVYWYRQLPEEGLKFMVYLQKENIIDESGMPKERFSAEFPKEGPSILRIQQVVRGDSAAYFCASSPPGRTEAFFGQGTRLTVV.

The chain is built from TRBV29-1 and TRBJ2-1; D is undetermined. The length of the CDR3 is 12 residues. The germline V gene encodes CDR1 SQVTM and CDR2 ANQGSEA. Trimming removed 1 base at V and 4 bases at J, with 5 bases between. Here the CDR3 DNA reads TGCAGCGTTGAAGGTCTTTACAATGAGCAGTTCTTC. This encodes CSVEGLYNEQFF.

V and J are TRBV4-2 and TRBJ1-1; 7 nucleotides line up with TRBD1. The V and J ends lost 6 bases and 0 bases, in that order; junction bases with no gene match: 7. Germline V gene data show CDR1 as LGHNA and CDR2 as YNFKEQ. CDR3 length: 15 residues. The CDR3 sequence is CASRSTGNLNTEAFF. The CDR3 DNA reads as TGTGCCAGCAGATCGACAGGGAATCTGAACACTGAAGCTTTCTTT.

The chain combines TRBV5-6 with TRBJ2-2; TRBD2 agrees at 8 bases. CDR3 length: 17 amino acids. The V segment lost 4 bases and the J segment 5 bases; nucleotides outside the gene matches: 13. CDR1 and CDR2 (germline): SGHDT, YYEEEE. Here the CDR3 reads CASSRRGRTSSTGELFF. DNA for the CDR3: TGTGCCAGCAGCCGGAGGGGGAGGACTAGCAGTACCGGGGAGCTGTTTTTT.

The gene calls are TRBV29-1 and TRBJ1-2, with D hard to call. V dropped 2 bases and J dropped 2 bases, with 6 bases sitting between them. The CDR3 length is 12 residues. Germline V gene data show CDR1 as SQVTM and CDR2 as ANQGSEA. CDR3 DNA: TGCAGCGTTGAAAGGCGGAACTATGGCTACACCTTC. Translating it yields CSVERRNYGYTF. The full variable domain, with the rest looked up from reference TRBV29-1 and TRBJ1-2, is SAVISQKPSRDICQRGTSLTIQCQVDSQVTMMFWYRQQPGQSLTLIATANQGSEATYESGFVIDKFPISRPNLTFSTLTVSNMSPEDSSIYLCSVERRNYGYTFGSGTRLTVV.

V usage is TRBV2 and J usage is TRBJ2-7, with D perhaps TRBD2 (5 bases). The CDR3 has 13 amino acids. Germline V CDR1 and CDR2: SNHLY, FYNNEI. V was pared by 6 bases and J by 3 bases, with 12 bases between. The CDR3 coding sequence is TGTGCCAGCAGCGCCGGGATCTACTACGAGCAGTACTTC. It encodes CASSAGIYYEQYF.

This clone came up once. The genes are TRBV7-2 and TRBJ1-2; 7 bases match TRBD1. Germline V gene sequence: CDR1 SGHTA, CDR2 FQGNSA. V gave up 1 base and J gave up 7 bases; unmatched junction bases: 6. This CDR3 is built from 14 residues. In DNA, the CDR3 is TGTGCCAGCAGCTTAGGGACAGGCCCATTTGGCTACACCTTC. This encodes CASSLGTGPFGYTF.

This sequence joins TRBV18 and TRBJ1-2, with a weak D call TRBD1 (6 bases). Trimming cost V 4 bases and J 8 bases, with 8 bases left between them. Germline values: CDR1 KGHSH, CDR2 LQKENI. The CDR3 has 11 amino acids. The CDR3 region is CASSQGHGYTF. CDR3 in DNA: TGTGCCAGCTCACAGGGACACGGCTACACCTTC.

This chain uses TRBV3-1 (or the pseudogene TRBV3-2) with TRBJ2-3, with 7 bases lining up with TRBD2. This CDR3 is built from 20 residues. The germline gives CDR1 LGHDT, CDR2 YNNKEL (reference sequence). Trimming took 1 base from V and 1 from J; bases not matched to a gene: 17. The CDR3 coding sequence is TGTGCCAGCAGCCAAGCGCCAGGACTAGGTTTTAAGCGTCGCACAGATACGCAGTATTTT. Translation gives CASSQAPGLGFKRRTDTQYF.

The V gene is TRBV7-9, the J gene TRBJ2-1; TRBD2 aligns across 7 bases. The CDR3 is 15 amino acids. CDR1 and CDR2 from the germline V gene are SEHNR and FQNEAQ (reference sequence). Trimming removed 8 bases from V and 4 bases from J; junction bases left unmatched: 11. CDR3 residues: CASASLAANYNEQFF. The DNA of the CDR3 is TGTGCCAGCGCTTCCCTAGCGGCCAATTACAATGAGCAGTTCTTC. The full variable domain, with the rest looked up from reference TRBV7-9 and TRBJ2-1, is DTGVSQNPRHKITKRGQNVTFRCDPISEHNRLYWYRQTLGQGPEFLTYFQNEAQLEKSRLLSDRFSAERPKGSFSTLEIQRTEQGDSAMYLCASASLAANYNEQFFGPGTRLTVL.

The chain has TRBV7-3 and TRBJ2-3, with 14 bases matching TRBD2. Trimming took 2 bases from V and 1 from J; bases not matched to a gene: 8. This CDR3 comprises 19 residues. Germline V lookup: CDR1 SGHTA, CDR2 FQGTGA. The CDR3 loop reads CASSLLPTSGRVGTDTQYF. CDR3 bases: TGTGCCAGCAGCTTACTTCCGACTAGCGGGAGGGTGGGCACAGATACGCAGTATTTT.

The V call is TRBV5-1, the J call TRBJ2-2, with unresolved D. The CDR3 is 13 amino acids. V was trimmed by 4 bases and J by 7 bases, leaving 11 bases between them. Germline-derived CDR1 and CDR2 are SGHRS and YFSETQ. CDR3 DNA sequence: TGCGCCAGCAGCGCTAAGTCGGGCGGGGAGCTGTTTTTT. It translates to CASSAKSGGELFF.

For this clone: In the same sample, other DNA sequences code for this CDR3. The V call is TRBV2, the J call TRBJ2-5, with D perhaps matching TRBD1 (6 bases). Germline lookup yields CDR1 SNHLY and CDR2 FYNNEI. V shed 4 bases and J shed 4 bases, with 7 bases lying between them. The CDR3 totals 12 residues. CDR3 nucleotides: TGTGCCAGCAGTGGGGGGCGAGAGACCCAGTACTTC. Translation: CASSGGRETQYF.

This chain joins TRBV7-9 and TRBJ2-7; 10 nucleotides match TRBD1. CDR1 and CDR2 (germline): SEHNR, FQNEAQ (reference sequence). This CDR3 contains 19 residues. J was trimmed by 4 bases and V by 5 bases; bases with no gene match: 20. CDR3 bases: TGTGCCAGCAGCAACCGGGACAGGGGTGAGAGCGGGAGATTGTACGAGCAGTACTTC. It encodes CASSNRDRGESGRLYEQYF.

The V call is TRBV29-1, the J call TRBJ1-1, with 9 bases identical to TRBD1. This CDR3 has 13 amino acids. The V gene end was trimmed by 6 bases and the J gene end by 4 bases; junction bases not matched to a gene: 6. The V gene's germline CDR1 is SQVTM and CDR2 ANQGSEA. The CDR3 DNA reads TGCAGCGTGCGCCCGGGACAGGGCACTGAAGCTTTCTTT. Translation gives CSVRPGQGTEAFF. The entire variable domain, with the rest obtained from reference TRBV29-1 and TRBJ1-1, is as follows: SAVISQKPSRDICQRGTSLTIQCQVDSQVTMMFWYRQQPGQSLTLIATANQGSEATYESGFVIDKFPISRPNLTFSTLTVSNMSPEDSSIYLCSVRPGQGTEAFFGQGTRLTVV.

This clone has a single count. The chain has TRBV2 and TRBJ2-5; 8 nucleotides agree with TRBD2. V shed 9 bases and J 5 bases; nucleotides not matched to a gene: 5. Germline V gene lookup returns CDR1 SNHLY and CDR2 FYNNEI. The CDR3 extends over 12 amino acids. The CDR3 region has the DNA TGTGCCAGTATGACTAGCGATGAGACCCAGTACTTC. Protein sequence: CASMTSDETQYF.

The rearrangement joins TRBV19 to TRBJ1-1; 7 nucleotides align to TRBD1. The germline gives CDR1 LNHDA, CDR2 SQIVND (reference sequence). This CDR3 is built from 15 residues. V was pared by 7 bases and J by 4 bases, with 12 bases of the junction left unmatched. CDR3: CASTNTGDRGTEAFF. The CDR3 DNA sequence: TGTGCCAGTACTAACACAGGGGATCGAGGCACTGAAGCTTTCTTT.